The T cell receptor beta chain described here comes from a study of cytomegalovirus exposure and HLA in healthy donors. Overall study context: Among the approximately 430 donors who were genotyped, about 84% fell in the genetic ancestry cluster that is associated with self-reported Caucasian donors.

PCR amplification relied on 60 Vbeta primers (plus 13 Jbeta primers). Produced via immunoSEQ multiplex PCR; TCRdb's table is partial and in-frame only. Of 150,000 to 200,000 clones listed, about 85% are singletons. The TCR comes from a man aged 18 to 29 in good health and CMV-seronegative. The sample comprised PBMCs.

CDR3 sequence: CASSHLGAYEQYF. CDR3 bases: TGTGCCAGCAGCCACCTTGGGGCTTACGAGCAGTACTTC. The chain links TRBV14 to TRBJ2-7; possibly TRBD1 for D (5 bases). V lost 3 bases, J lost 4 bases, and 10 bases lay in between. From germline, CDR1 is SGHDN and CDR2 FVKESK. This CDR3 is 13 amino acids long. Combining the CDR3 with reference TRBV14 and TRBJ2-7 gives the whole variable domain EAGVTQFPSHSVIEKGQTVTLRCDPISGHDNLYWYRRVMGKEIKFLLHFVKESKQDESGMPNNRFLAERTGGTYSTLKVQPAELEDSGVYFCASSHLGAYEQYFGPGTRLTVT.